These 3 T cell receptor beta chains share one sample of origin, sequenced in a study of T cells in Graves' hyperthyroidism and ophthalmopathy. There were TCR beta CDR3 regions amplified from RNA transcripts. First-round RT-PCR with HTBI primers amplified the TCR CDR3 region. TCRdb recomputed calls from the multiplex PCR reads with MiXCR, one row per CDR3 protein. The data contain approximately 640,000 distinct CDR3 sequences, about 45% of them singletons. The sample consisted of peripheral blood or thyroid tissue (not recorded which). Every receptor here comes from an adult man with Graves' disease, either hyperthyroidism or ophthalmopathy (not recorded which).

This clonotype was picked up many times. This chain uses TRBV10-3 with TRBJ1-2; TRBD1 aligns across 8 bases. Germline V gives CDR1 ENHRY, CDR2 SYGVKD. This CDR3 has 14 residues. V gave up 6 bases and J gave up 0 bases; unmatched junction bases: 3. CDR3: CAISTGGTNYGYTF. The CDR3 nucleotides read TGTGCCATCAGCACAGGGGGTACTAACTATGGCTACACCTTC.

J is TRBJ2-7 and V is TRBV4-3, with 9 bases aligning to TRBD1. V shed 4 bases and J 4 bases; nucleotides not matched to a gene: 11. Germline V CDR1 and CDR2: LGHNA, YSLEER. The CDR3 runs 16 residues. CDR3 sequence reads: CASSRGATGGQYEQYF. The CDR3 bases are TGCGCCAGCAGCCGAGGTGCGACAGGGGGGCAGTACGAGCAGTACTTC.

This clonotype has a count of ten or more. The V gene is TRBV7-9, the J gene TRBJ2-5, with 9 bases lining up with TRBD2. In germline, CDR1 is SEHNR, CDR2 FQNEAQ (reference sequence). Trimming cost V 5 bases and J 5 bases; bases outside gene matches: 18. The CDR3 runs 18 residues. The CDR3 reads CASSHLRGRAEKRETQYF. CDR3 DNA sequence: TGTGCCAGCAGCCATCTCCGCGGGAGGGCCGAGAAGAGGGAGACCCAGTACTTC. Full variable domain (outside the CDR3, taken from reference TRBV7-9 and TRBJ2-5): DTGVSQNPRHKITKRGQNVTFRCDPISEHNRLYWYRQTLGQGPEFLTYFQNEAQLEKSRLLSDRFSAERPKGSFSTLEIQRTEQGDSAMYLCASSHLRGRAEKRETQYFGPGTRLLVL.